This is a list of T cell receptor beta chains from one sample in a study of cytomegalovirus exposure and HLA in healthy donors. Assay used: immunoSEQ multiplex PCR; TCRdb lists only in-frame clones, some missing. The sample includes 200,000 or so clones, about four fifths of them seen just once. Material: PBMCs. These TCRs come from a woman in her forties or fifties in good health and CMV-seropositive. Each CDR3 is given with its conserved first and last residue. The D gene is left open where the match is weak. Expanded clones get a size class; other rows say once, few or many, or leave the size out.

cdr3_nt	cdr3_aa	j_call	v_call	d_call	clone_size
TGTGCTAGTGGACCGGGACTAGCGGGGGGGAACCTCCAAGAGACCCAGTACTTC	CASGPGLAGGNLQETQYF	TRBJ2-5	TRBV12-5	TRBD2	-
TGTGCCAGCAGTGAACAGCCAGGTTACGAGCAGTACTTC	CASSEQPGYEQYF	TRBJ2-7	TRBV6-1	-	-
TGTGCCACCCCGGGACAGGGGGCTACAGATACGCAGTATTTT	CATPGQGATDTQYF	TRBJ2-3	TRBV7-9	TRBD1	-
TGTGCCAGCAGCGAACGGGGGGGACGGCCCAACTATGGCTACACCTTC	CASSERGGRPNYGYTF	TRBJ1-2	TRBV11-1	-	-
TGTGCCAGCAGACTGGCCCTAGCGGACATACAAGAGACCCAGTACTTC	CASRLALADIQETQYF	TRBJ2-5	TRBV7-2	TRBD2	-
TGCGCCAGCAGCATTAGCCGTCGGGACACAGATACGCAGTATTTT	CASSISRRDTDTQYF	TRBJ2-3	TRBV5-1	-	-
TGTGCCAGTAGTATACAGGGGGCGGACTATGGCTACACCTTC	CASSIQGADYGYTF	TRBJ1-2	TRBV19	TRBD1	-
TGTGCCAGCAGCTTGTTTGGATCGCGGGGGGTTGACCGGGAGACCCAGTACTTC	CASSLFGSRGVDRETQYF	TRBJ2-5	TRBV5-4	TRBD2	-
TGTGCCAGCAGCTCACGGGGGGCAGGAGATACGCAGTATTTT	CASSSRGAGDTQYF	TRBJ2-3	TRBV11-2	-	-
TGTGCCAGCAGTGAATCACAAGGGCGAGGAACAGGGTTTAACCCACCCCTCCACTTT	CASSESQGRGTGFNPPLHF	TRBJ1-6	TRBV2	-	-
TGCGCCAGCAGCCACGTCGTCAGACAGGTTGGATTGCAGACCCAGTACTTC	CASSHVVRQVGLQTQYF	TRBJ2-5	TRBV4-3	-	-
TGTGCCAGCAGCGTAATGCTGGGAGAAGATACGCAGTATTTT	CASSVMLGEDTQYF	TRBJ2-3	TRBV7-2	-	-
TGTGCCAGCAGCTTACAAGGGGGCGCGGGTGCTGAAGCTTTCTTT	CASSLQGGAGAEAFF	TRBJ1-1	TRBV7-9	TRBD1	few
TGTGCCAGCAGCGCGGGGGCTCAGGAGCAGTACTTC	CASSAGAQEQYF	TRBJ2-7	TRBV7-9	-	many
TGTGCCAGCAGCTTAAGGGAGGGGAGGACAGATACGCAGTATTTT	CASSLREGRTDTQYF	TRBJ2-3	TRBV7-2	TRBD2	-
TGTGCCAGCAGTGAAGGGAGGGCACAGGGCTACACCTTC	CASSEGRAQGYTF	TRBJ1-2	TRBV25-1	-	-
TGTGCCAGCAGCTTACGGTGGGGGGACGATGAGCAGTTCTTC	CASSLRWGDDEQFF	TRBJ2-1	TRBV7-2	-	-
TGTGCCAGCAGTGGAGGGGGAGTCTCCTATAATTCACCCCTCCACTTT	CASSGGGVSYNSPLHF	TRBJ1-6	TRBV6-1	-	-
TGTGCCAGCAGCGAAGCGACAGGGGGCGTTAATGGCTACACCTTC	CASSEATGGVNGYTF	TRBJ1-2	TRBV2	TRBD1	-
TGCGCCAGCAGCTCGACGACACCGCCCACTGAAGCTTTCTTT	CASSSTTPPTEAFF	TRBJ1-1	TRBV5-1	-	-
TGTGCCAGCAGGACGACAGGGGCCCTTCATTATGGCTACACCTTC	CASRTTGALHYGYTF	TRBJ1-2	TRBV6-5	TRBD1	-
TGTGCCAGCAGCTCTAAGGACAGGGCGCCAAATTCACCCCTCCACTTT	CASSSKDRAPNSPLHF	TRBJ1-6	TRBV13	TRBD1	once
TGTGCCTCTTCAGAAGGAGGCTATGGCTACACCTTC	CASSEGGYGYTF	TRBJ1-2	TRBV30	-	-
TGTGCTAGCAGCCCCGACAGGGCGAACAATGAGCAGTTCTTC	CASSPDRANNEQFF	TRBJ2-1	TRBV7-7	TRBD1	-
TGTGCCATCGGGACAGGGTCTGGGGAGCAGTACTTC	CAIGTGSGEQYF	TRBJ2-7	TRBV10-3	TRBD1	few
TGTGCCAGCAGCTTAGAGGTGGGACAGCGTTATAATTCACCCCTCCACTTT	CASSLEVGQRYNSPLHF	TRBJ1-6	TRBV7-2	TRBD1	-
TGTGCCACGTTCCCAACGTTAGGGGCGAACACTGAAGCTTTCTTT	CATFPTLGANTEAFF	TRBJ1-1	TRBV6-1	-	few
TGTTCCAGCAGCTTAGGCAGGGACTCCTACACAGATACGCAGTATTTT	CSSSLGRDSYTDTQYF	TRBJ2-3	TRBV7-9	-	-